The T cell receptor beta chain under discussion was sequenced for a study of tumor-infiltrating lymphocytes in localized non-small cell lung cancer. Whole-study context: Several tumor histologies, both smoking statuses, and some post-neoadjuvant chemotherapy samples were included. From each patient, both tumor and uninvolved lung, non-adjacent to tumor, were sampled.

This CDR3 region has 15 residues. The ends were cut back, 9 bases at V and 0 bases at J, with 17 bases in the middle. The germline V gene has CDR1 SGHRS and CDR2 YFSETQ. Profiled with immunoSEQ multiplex PCR; TCRdb holds only in-frame clones, not every one. This table has over 15,000 clones, around 75% appearing once. Points on this clone: Its antigen is unidentified.

Study findings and constraints: Different pieces of the same tissue went to different assays, confounding technical variation with intratumor heterogeneity.

Specimen: lung tumor tissue. This TCR was recovered from a human donor with non-small cell lung cancer. This chain connects TRBV5-1 to TRBJ2-3; a possible D gene is TRBD2 (6 bases). CDR3 nucleotides: TGCGCCACCCATTCTGGGGGGACTAGCACAGATACGCAGTATTTT. It encodes CATHSGGTSTDTQYF.